One and the same sample provided the 29 T cell receptor beta chains below, sequenced in a study of cytomegalovirus exposure and HLA in healthy donors. It was with 60 Vbeta and 13 Jbeta primers that the PCR ran. TCRdb's copy holds only in-frame clones and misses some; the assay was immunoSEQ multiplex PCR. The profile covers about 110,000 clones, with around 77% appearing a single time and 3.7% taken by the ten largest. Sequenced: PBMCs. These receptor sequences come from a human donor in good health.

This chain joins TRBV9 and TRBJ2-3; TRBD2 might be the D (6 bases). The germline CDR1 and CDR2 sequences are SGDLS and YYNGEE. Trimming took 2 bases from V and 0 from J, leaving 10 bases between them. There are 15 residues in the CDR3. CDR3 region: CASSVGGISTDTQYF. As DNA, the CDR3 is TGTGCCAGCAGCGTTGGCGGGATTAGCACAGATACGCAGTATTTT.

The CDR3 sequence: CASSDSTGANVLTF. Written as DNA, the CDR3 is TGTGCCAGCAGTGATTCCACTGGGGCCAACGTCCTGACTTTC. This chain links TRBV2 with TRBJ2-6; D is ambiguous. The CDR3 covers 14 residues. Germline V gene lookup returns CDR1 SNHLY and CDR2 FYNNEI. Trimming took off 3 bases at V and 2 bases at J, with 5 bases between the two ends. Using reference TRBV2 and TRBJ2-6 for the parts outside the CDR3, the full variable domain is EPEVTQTPSHQVTQMGQEVILRCVPISNHLYFYWYRQILGQKVEFLVSFYNNEISEKSEIFDDQFSVERPDGSNFTLKIRSTKLEDSAMYFCASSDSTGANVLTFGAGSRLTVL.

The chain links TRBV12-5 to TRBJ2-7; possible D gene TRBD1, 5 bases. V was shortened by 0 bases and J by 6 bases, with 9 bases between the two germline ends. The CDR3 length is 13 residues. Germline CDR1 and CDR2: LGHNT and FRNRAP. CDR3 sequence reads: CASGLVTGAEQYF. The CDR3 region has the DNA TGTGCTAGTGGTTTGGTAACTGGGGCCGAGCAGTACTTC.

The chain couples TRBV28 to TRBJ2-1; TRBD2 aligns across 9 bases. The CDR3 loop spans 17 amino acids. In germline, CDR1 is MDHEN, CDR2 SYDVKM. Losses at the gene ends were 5 bases for V and 8 bases for J; bases not matched to a gene: 16. The CDR3 region has the DNA TGTGCCAGCAGTCCCACCCGGGGGGGCGGGAGGGCAGATGAGCAGTTCTTC. This sequence encodes CASSPTRGGGRADEQFF.

This clone was detected only a few times. The rearrangement uses TRBV2 and TRBJ2-3, with D hard to call. The CDR3 extends over 13 amino acids. Germline CDR1 is SNHLY and CDR2 is FYNNEI. Trimming cost V 7 bases and J 1 base, with 9 bases left between them. CDR3 nucleotides: TGTGCCAGCACTCGGAGCCGCACAGATACGCAGTATTTT. Its translation: CASTRSRTDTQYF.

This chain links TRBV6-6 with TRBJ1-5; unclear D gene. V lost 5 bases, J lost 4 bases, and 9 bases lay in between. Germline V gives CDR1 MNHNY, CDR2 SVGAGI (reference sequence). The CDR3 totals 13 residues. The CDR3 reads CASSTLGNQPQHF. As DNA, the CDR3 is TGTGCCAGCAGTACACTCGGGAATCAGCCCCAGCATTTT.

The chain links TRBV5-1 to TRBJ2-7; 9 bases map to TRBD1. Germline V gene data show CDR1 as SGHRS and CDR2 as YFSETQ. Trimming removed 7 bases from V and 1 base from J; junction bases left unmatched: 3. The length of the CDR3 is 13 residues. CDR3 sequence reads: CASSGTGSYEQYF. DNA for the CDR3: TGCGCCAGCTCCGGGACAGGGTCCTACGAGCAGTACTTC. Looking up the rest from reference TRBV5-1 and TRBJ2-7 gives the full variable domain: KAGVTQTPRYLIKTRGQQVTLSCSPISGHRSVSWYQQTPGQGLQFLFEYFSETQRNKGNFPGRFSGRQFSNSRSEMNVSTLELGDSALYLCASSGTGSYEQYFGPGTRLTVT.

This chain uses TRBV6-1 with TRBJ1-5; no firm D call. In germline, CDR1 is MNHNS, CDR2 SASEGT. The CDR3 spans 17 residues. Trimming shortened V by 0 bases and J by 4 bases, and 16 bases separated the two germline ends. CDR3 sequence reads: CASSEADTEGLNQPQHF. CDR3 DNA: TGTGCCAGCAGTGAAGCTGACACTGAGGGTTTAAATCAGCCCCAGCATTTT.

This chain joins TRBV5-1 and TRBJ1-6; possibly TRBD1 for D (5 bases). Per germline, CDR1 SGHRS and CDR2 YFSETQ. V lost 2 bases to trimming and J lost 10 bases, with 13 bases between them. The CDR3 sequence is 14 residues long. The CDR3 sequence is CASSLRGFQSPLHF. As DNA, the CDR3 is TGCGCCAGCAGCTTAAGGGGTTTTCAGTCACCCCTCCACTTT.

The chain couples TRBV5-5 to TRBJ2-7, with 8 bases identical to TRBD2. The V gene end was trimmed by 4 bases and the J gene end by 2 bases; junction bases not matched to a gene: 8. The CDR3 has 15 residues. CDR1 is SGHKS, CDR2 YYEKEE, per germline (reference sequence). This CDR3 is CASSREGAGTYEQYF. The CDR3 coding sequence is TGTGCCAGCAGCCGGGAGGGCGCTGGGACCTACGAGCAGTACTTC.

J is TRBJ2-3 and V is TRBV11-3; 12 bases match TRBD2. V lost 5 bases, J lost 1 base, and 4 bases stayed unmatched. Per the germline V gene, CDR1 is SGHNT and CDR2 is YENEEA. The length of the CDR3 is 16 residues. The CDR3 coding sequence is TGTGCCAGCAGCCCTAGCGGGAGGGGAGGCACAGATACGCAGTATTTT. Its translation: CASSPSGRGGTDTQYF.

The chain links TRBV18 to TRBJ1-6, with D possibly matching TRBD1 (5 bases). CDR1 and CDR2 (germline): KGHSH, LQKENI. V was cut by 2 bases and J by 6 bases, with 26 bases left in between. This CDR3 is 20 amino acids long. The CDR3 reads CASSPTTISRATIRNSPLHF. In DNA form, the CDR3 reads TGTGCCAGCTCACCAACGACAATCTCCAGGGCTACGATTCGTAATTCACCCCTCCACTTT.

The sample holds a few counts of this clone. The chain combines TRBV5-6 with TRBJ1-2, with TRBD1 matching over 8 bases. The germline CDR1 and CDR2 sequences are SGHDT and YYEEEE. The V and J ends lost 2 bases and 7 bases, in that order; junction bases with no gene match: 7. This CDR3 is built from 14 residues. The CDR3 region has the DNA TGTGCCAGCAGCTTCGGTGACAGGGGCTTTGGCTACACCTTC. Protein sequence: CASSFGDRGFGYTF.

The chain links TRBV25-1 to TRBJ1-1, with TRBD1 matching over 8 bases. Germline CDR1 and CDR2: MGHDK and SYGVNS. With V trimmed by 5 bases and J by 1 base, 3 bases remained unmatched. This CDR3 region has 14 residues. The CDR3 nucleotides are TGTGCCAGCAGTAAGGGACAGGCGAACACTGAAGCTTTCTTT. It is translated as CASSKGQANTEAFF.

This chain uses TRBV19 with TRBJ1-3; 9 bases align to TRBD1. The CDR3 consists of 16 residues. The J segment lost 4 bases and the V segment lost 4 bases, leaving 8 bases of the junction unmatched. Germline CDR1 LNHDA, CDR2 SQIVND (reference sequence). The CDR3 DNA follows: TGTGCCAGTAGTACCCAGGACAGGGGTTACGGAAACACCATATATTTT. As protein: CASSTQDRGYGNTIYF.

The chain has TRBV7-9 and TRBJ2-7; TRBD1 is a possible D gene (6 bases). The CDR3 length is 15 residues. Germline V gene data show CDR1 as SEHNR and CDR2 as FQNEAQ (reference sequence). The V gene lost 5 bases and the J gene lost 4 bases, with 18 bases spanning the gap. The chain's CDR3 is CASSTGQSTLYEQYF. For the CDR3, the DNA is TGTGCCAGCAGCACAGGACAGTCCACCTTATACGAGCAGTACTTC.

This chain joins TRBV2 and TRBJ1-1; D is unclear. Trimming stripped 5 bases from V and 4 bases from J, with 11 bases between. The CDR3 contains 13 residues. The V gene's germline CDR1 is SNHLY and CDR2 FYNNEI. Written as DNA, the CDR3 is TGTGCCAGCAGTTCGGACGGGATCACTGAAGCTTTCTTT. It encodes CASSSDGITEAFF.

The V call is TRBV6-1, the J call TRBJ1-2, with 7 bases matching TRBD1. This CDR3 is built from 13 residues. The ends lost 5 bases at V and 7 bases at J; junction bases unmatched: 7. Germline loops: CDR1 MNHNS, CDR2 SASEGT. The CDR3 spells CASSFSQGVGYTF. The CDR3 DNA sequence: TGTGCCAGCAGTTTTAGTCAGGGGGTTGGCTACACCTTC.

This clone was seen a single time. The rearrangement links TRBV2 to TRBJ2-7, with 7 bases aligning to TRBD2. This CDR3 is built from 14 residues. CDR1 SNHLY and CDR2 FYNNEI come from the germline V gene. The V and J ends lost 3 bases and 2 bases, in that order; junction bases with no gene match: 4. CDR3 DNA: TGTGCCAGCAGTGAGTGGGGGGGGACCTACGAGCAGTACTTC. It translates to CASSEWGGTYEQYF.

The chain couples TRBV25-1 to TRBJ2-1; 9 positions agree with TRBD1. CDR1 is MGHDK and CDR2 is SYGVNS in the germline V gene. The V segment lost 1 base and the J segment 1 base; nucleotides outside the gene matches: 2. The CDR3 spans 16 residues. CDR3 bases: TGTGCCAGCAGTGAATTGGACAGGGGATCCTACAATGAGCAGTTCTTC. Protein sequence: CASSELDRGSYNEQFF.

The chain is built from TRBV19 and TRBJ2-6, with D possibly being TRBD1 (5 bases). Germline values: CDR1 LNHDA, CDR2 SQIVND (reference sequence). The CDR3 has 17 amino acids. V was cut by 3 bases and J by 0 bases, with 12 bases left in between. The DNA for the CDR3 is TGTGCCAGTAGTATTCAGGGCGTGGGCTCTGGGGCCAACGTCCTGACTTTC. Translating gives CASSIQGVGSGANVLTF.

This clone appeared a single time. The junction shows a germline mismatch at one end, possibly a read error. For the CDR3, the DNA is TGTGCCAGCAGCGTAAATCCGGGGAGGAACGCTGAAGCTTTCTTT. This encodes CASSVNPGRNAEAFF. This sequence joins TRBV9 and TRBJ1-1; no clear D. The CDR3 has 15 amino acids. Looked up from germline, CDR1 is SGDLS and CDR2 is YYNGEE.

This chain links TRBV9 with TRBJ2-1, with D perhaps matching TRBD1 (6 bases). The CDR3 has 13 residues. CDR1 SGDLS and CDR2 YYNGEE come from the germline V gene. V shed 4 bases and J shed 9 bases, with 14 bases lying between them. Here the CDR3 reads CASSLRGAIEQFF. The CDR3 DNA reads TGTGCCAGCAGCCTCAGGGGCGCGATTGAGCAGTTCTTC.

The rearrangement joins TRBV30 to TRBJ1-4, with a tentative D call TRBD1 (5 bases). CDR1 and CDR2 (germline): GTSNPN, SVGIG (reference sequence). The CDR3 consists of 14 residues. Between the trimmed V and J ends, which lost 5 bases and 6 bases, there was a span of 16 bases. CDR3 DNA sequence: TGTGCCTGGGGTGGGCAGGGTACTCATGAAAAACTGTTTTTT. Its translation: CAWGGQGTHEKLFF.

V is TRBV18 and J is TRBJ2-5, with D maybe TRBD1 (6 bases). V lost 2 bases and J lost 5, with 9 bases in between. This CDR3 contains 13 residues. Per the germline V gene, CDR1 is KGHSH and CDR2 is LQKENI. CDR3 loop: CASSPNRDETQYF. In DNA form, the CDR3 reads TGTGCCAGCTCACCAAACAGGGACGAGACCCAGTACTTC.

V and J are TRBV6-6 and TRBJ2-7, with 7 bases lining up with TRBD1. Germline trimming cut 6 bases from V and 3 bases from J; bases unmatched to any gene: 5. Looked up from germline, CDR1 is MNHNY and CDR2 is SVGAGI (reference sequence). The CDR3 spans 13 residues. In nucleotides, the CDR3 is TGTGCCAGCAGCGACCGGGACAGCTACGAGCAGTACTTC. Encoded protein: CASSDRDSYEQYF.

The V call is TRBV12-5, the J call TRBJ2-7; 7 nucleotides agree with TRBD2. CDR1 and CDR2 from the germline V gene are LGHNT and FRNRAP. V lost 4 bases to trimming and J lost 2 bases; unmatched junction nucleotides: 8. CDR3 size: 15 residues. The DNA of the CDR3 is TGTGCTAGTGGTTACTGGGCTAGCGGAGCCTACGAGCAGTACTTC. Amino acids: CASGYWASGAYEQYF. The full variable domain, its missing parts supplied by reference TRBV12-5 and TRBJ2-7, is DARVTQTPRHKVTEMGQEVTMRCQPILGHNTVFWYRQTMMQGLELLAYFRNRAPLDDSGMPKDRFSAEMPDATLATLKIQPSEPRDSAVYFCASGYWASGAYEQYFGPGTRLTVT.

This clone came up once. The V gene is TRBV5-1, the J gene TRBJ1-1; possibly TRBD1 for D (6 bases). The CDR3 consists of 13 residues. Germline loops: CDR1 SGHRS, CDR2 YFSETQ. Trimming cost V 7 bases and J 0 bases, with 10 bases left between them. The CDR3 sequence: CASRTDLNTEAFF. Written as DNA, the CDR3 is TGCGCCAGCCGGACAGATCTGAACACTGAAGCTTTCTTT.

This chain joins TRBV7-9 and TRBJ2-3; tentatively, D is TRBD1 (5 bases). V lost 5 bases and J 4 bases, leaving 10 bases between the germline ends. From germline, CDR1 is SEHNR and CDR2 FQNEAQ (reference sequence). CDR3 size: 13 residues. CDR3 amino acids: CASSTQGPDTQYF. CDR3 nucleotide sequence: TGTGCCAGCAGCACCCAGGGTCCAGATACGCAGTATTTT.